The TCR beta chain under discussion was sequenced for a study of Graves' ophthalmopathy and Graves' hyperthyroidism. Study results and limitations: Prediction of ophthalmopathy progression reached 70.59% sensitivity and around 75% specificity.

This clonotype was found many times. Its cognate antigen is unknown. Trimming took 0 bases from V and 4 from J; bases not matched to a gene: 10. This CDR3 is 19 amino acids long. CDR1 is SGDLS, CDR2 YYNGEE, per germline. Amplified material comprised TCR beta CDR3 regions derived from RNA transcripts. HTBI primers primed a first-round RT-PCR, and a second-round multiplex PCR followed. TCRdb fed the multiplex PCR reads into MiXCR, producing one record per CDR3 protein. In the table there are about 220,000 distinct CDR3 sequences, 20% to 25% of which are singletons. This TCR was sampled from a woman between 50 and 59 years old with Graves' ophthalmopathy. Sequenced sample: peripheral blood. This chain links TRBV9 with TRBJ2-2; 12 bases match TRBD2. The CDR3 coding sequence is TGTGCCAGCAGCGTAGGGACTAGCGGGATTTATAGGGGCACCGGGGAGCTGTTTTTT. Translated: CASSVGTSGIYRGTGELFF.